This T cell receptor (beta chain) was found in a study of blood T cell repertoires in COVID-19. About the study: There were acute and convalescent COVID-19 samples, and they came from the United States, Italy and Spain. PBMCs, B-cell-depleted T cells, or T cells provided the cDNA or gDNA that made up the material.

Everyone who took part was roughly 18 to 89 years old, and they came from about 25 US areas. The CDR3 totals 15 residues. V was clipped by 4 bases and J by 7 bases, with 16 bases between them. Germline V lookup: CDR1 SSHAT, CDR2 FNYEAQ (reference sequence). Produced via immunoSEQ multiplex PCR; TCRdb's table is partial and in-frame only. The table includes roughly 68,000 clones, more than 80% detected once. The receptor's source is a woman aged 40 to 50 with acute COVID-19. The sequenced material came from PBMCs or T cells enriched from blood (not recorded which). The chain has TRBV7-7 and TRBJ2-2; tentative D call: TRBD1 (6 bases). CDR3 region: CASSSTPGAGGELFF. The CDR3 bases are TGTGCCAGCAGCTCGACTCCAGGGGCCGGCGGGGAGCTGTTTTTT.